One sample yielded the 18 T cell receptor beta chains listed below, sequenced in a study of graft-versus-host responses after intestinal transplantation. The table came from immunoSEQ multiplex PCR; TCRdb's copy has only in-frame clones and leaves some out. Of around 36,000 clones listed, over 90% are singletons. Their antigens remain unidentified. Sequencing was performed on unstimulated CD8+ T cells sorted from spleen or lymph node cells, taken before transplant. Source of these receptors: a human donor who was the organ donor for an intestinal transplant.

The rearrangement uses TRBV5-4 and TRBJ2-1; 7 bases align to TRBD1. The CDR3 runs to 14 residues. The ends lost 0 bases at V and 8 bases at J; junction bases unmatched: 5. Germline values: CDR1 SGHNT, CDR2 YYREEE (reference sequence). The CDR3 sequence is CASSLDRGGHEQFF. The CDR3 coding sequence is TGTGCCAGCAGCTTGGACAGGGGCGGCCATGAGCAGTTCTTC.

The gene calls are TRBV6-1 and TRBJ2-7, with unresolved D. Trimming cost V 1 base and J 3 bases, with 4 bases left between them. This CDR3 has 12 amino acids. CDR1 is MNHNS and CDR2 is SASEGT in the germline V gene. The CDR3 nucleotides read TGTGCCAGCAGTGAAGAGAACTACGAGCAGTACTTC. This encodes CASSEENYEQYF.

The V and J genes are TRBV30 and TRBJ2-1; D possibly corresponds to TRBD1 (6 bases). Between the trimmed V and J ends, which lost 0 bases and 5 bases, there was a span of 17 bases. The germline V gene encodes CDR1 GTSNPN and CDR2 SVGIG (reference sequence). CDR3 length: 16 amino acids. This CDR3 is CAWSVGTGLGDNEQFF. The CDR3 DNA reads as TGTGCCTGGAGTGTAGGTACAGGGTTGGGGGACAATGAGCAGTTCTTC.

This chain connects TRBV10-1 to TRBJ1-5, with D hard to call. Germline V CDR1 and CDR2: WNHNN, SYGVQD (reference sequence). The CDR3 has 17 amino acids. Trimming took 3 bases from V and 2 from J, leaving 17 bases between them. Here the CDR3 reads CASSDGRGFRRNQPQHF. DNA of the CDR3: TGCGCCAGCAGTGACGGTCGGGGATTTAGGCGCAATCAGCCCCAGCATTTT.

CDR3 DNA sequence: TGTGCCAGCAGACCGGGACACACAACGACAAAAGAGACCCAGTACTTC. This encodes CASRPGHTTTKETQYF. The gene calls are TRBV28 and TRBJ2-5, with a weak D call TRBD1 (6 bases). Trimming removed 6 bases at V and 3 bases at J, with 20 bases between. The germline V gene has CDR1 MDHEN and CDR2 SYDVKM. CDR3 size: 16 residues. Variable domain in full (rest from reference TRBV28 and TRBJ2-5): DVKVTQSSRYLVKRTGEKVFLECVQDMDHENMFWYRQDPGLGLRLIYFSYDVKMKEKGDIPEGYSVSREKKERFSLILESASTNQTSMYLCASRPGHTTTKETQYFGPGTRLLVL.

The chain recombines TRBV30 with TRBJ2-5, with D possibly matching TRBD1 (7 bases). CDR3 length: 17 residues. Germline CDR1 GTSNPN, CDR2 SVGIG (reference sequence). V was trimmed by 0 bases and J by 3 bases, leaving 20 bases between them. CDR3 loop: CAWSVILDREVKETQYF. The CDR3 region has the DNA TGTGCCTGGAGTGTAATCCTCGACAGGGAGGTAAAAGAGACCCAGTACTTC.

The chain couples TRBV19 to TRBJ1-1; D gene ambiguous. The CDR3 has 14 amino acids. Germline CDR1 LNHDA, CDR2 SQIVND (reference sequence). The V gene lost 3 bases and the J gene lost 1 base, with 9 bases spanning the gap. The CDR3 DNA follows: TGTGCCAGTAGTATGGGCGGAGCGAACACTGAAGCTTTCTTT. Amino acids: CASSMGGANTEAFF.

This chain joins TRBV18 and TRBJ2-7; D tentatively reads TRBD1 or TRBD2 (5 bases each). CDR3 length: 17 residues. Germline V gene lookup returns CDR1 KGHSH and CDR2 LQKENI. With 2 bases removed from V and 7 bases from J, the gap between germline ends came to 24 bases. CDR3: CASSPGPSTGHWEEQYF. CDR3 nucleotides: TGTGCCAGCTCACCAGGACCGAGTACAGGCCACTGGGAGGAGCAGTACTTC.

The sample holds one count of this clone. Here the CDR3 reads CASSIDSGGLMAYNEQFF. The CDR3, as DNA: TGTGCCAGTAGTATAGACAGCGGGGGCCTTATGGCCTACAATGAGCAGTTCTTC. The chain couples TRBV19 to TRBJ2-1; 8 bases line up with TRBD2. The CDR3 has 18 amino acids. V lost 0 bases to trimming and J lost 2 bases; unmatched junction nucleotides: 9. CDR1 is LNHDA and CDR2 is SQIVND in the germline V gene (reference sequence).

The V gene is TRBV6-5, the J gene TRBJ2-7; 11 nucleotides match TRBD1. There are 14 residues in the CDR3. Per the germline V gene, CDR1 is MNHEY and CDR2 is SVGAGI. Unmatched junction bases numbered 4, after V lost 4 bases and J lost 5 bases. The CDR3, as DNA: TGTGCCAGCAGTTCCGGGACAGGGGGGAACGAGCAGTACTTC. The encoded protein is CASSSGTGGNEQYF.

J is TRBJ2-3 and V is TRBV7-3; D is possibly TRBD1 (5 bases). The length of the CDR3 is 13 residues. Germline CDR1 and CDR2: SGHTA and FQGTGA. V was shortened by 5 bases and J by 2 bases, with 8 bases between the two germline ends. The chain's CDR3 is CASSLDNTDTQYF. CDR3 nucleotide sequence: TGTGCCAGCAGCCTGGACAACACAGATACGCAGTATTTT.

The chain uses TRBV9 and TRBJ1-2; D not resolved. Germline loops: CDR1 SGDLS, CDR2 YYNGEE. V shed 3 bases and J shed 2 bases, with 2 bases lying between them. This CDR3 has 11 amino acids. CDR3 region: CASSDNYGYTF. CDR3 nucleotide sequence: TGTGCCAGCAGCGACAACTATGGCTACACCTTC.

The chain uses TRBV1 and TRBJ2-3; the table calls TRBD2, which could not be checked here. TRBV1 is a documented pseudogene. The CDR3 extends over 16 amino acids. CDR3 amino acids: CTSSQGLAGGPDTQYF. Written as DNA, the CDR3 is TGCACCAGCAGCCAAGGGCTAGCGGGGGGGCCAGATACGCAGTATTTT.

This clone was counted once. The rearrangement joins TRBV27 to TRBJ2-1, with 7 bases matching TRBD2. Germline CDR1 and CDR2: MNHEY and SMNVEV (reference sequence). V trimming: 6 bases; J trimming: 7 bases; junction bases outside the gene matches: 9. This CDR3 has 14 residues. CDR3 region: CASRSLNSGNEQFF. The CDR3 bases are TGTGCCAGCAGATCCCTCAATAGCGGGAATGAGCAGTTCTTC.

The chain carries TRBV6-5 and TRBJ2-1; tentatively, D is TRBD1 (7 bases). The CDR3 runs to 15 residues. From germline, CDR1 is MNHEY and CDR2 SVGAGI. The V gene lost 2 bases and the J gene lost 4 bases, with 12 bases spanning the gap. In DNA, the CDR3 is TGTGCCAGCAGTTACGGAGGGGGCCCGTACAATGAGCAGTTCTTC. This codes for CASSYGGGPYNEQFF.

J is TRBJ2-4 and V is TRBV9, with D possibly TRBD1 on 6 matching bases. Trimming removed 0 bases at V and 9 bases at J, with 13 bases between. This CDR3 region has 14 residues. The germline CDR1 and CDR2 sequences are SGDLS and YYNGEE. The CDR3 reads CASSVESGESIQYF. CDR3 DNA: TGTGCCAGCAGCGTAGAATCAGGGGAGAGCATTCAGTACTTC.

The genes are TRBV10-3 and TRBJ1-1, with a possible D match to TRBD1 (5 bases). In germline, CDR1 is ENHRY, CDR2 SYGVKD. The CDR3 is 12 amino acids. Between the trimmed V and J ends, which lost 2 bases and 5 bases, there was a span of 6 bases. The CDR3 coding sequence is TGTGCCATCAGTGAGGGGGGGACTGAAGCTTTCTTT. It codes for CAISEGGTEAFF.

This chain uses TRBV29-1 with TRBJ1-3; perhaps TRBD1 as D (5 bases). CDR3 length equals 13 residues. Deletions cut 4 bases from V and 4 bases from J, with 11 bases between. Germline V gene data show CDR1 as SQVTM and CDR2 as ANQGSEA. The CDR3 DNA sequence: TGCAGCGTTGTCGGGGGTTGGGGAAACACCATATATTTT. Its protein product is CSVVGGWGNTIYF. Full variable domain (remainder filled in from reference TRBV29-1 and TRBJ1-3): SAVISQKPSRDICQRGTSLTIQCQVDSQVTMMFWYRQQPGQSLTLIATANQGSEATYESGFVIDKFPISRPNLTFSTLTVSNMSPEDSSIYLCSVVGGWGNTIYFGEGSWLTVV.